The T cell receptor (beta chain) under discussion was sequenced for a study of beta chain features in type 1 diabetes. This clone was recorded only once. Its antigen is unknown. The investigators reverse transcribed all of the isolated RNA, so they sequenced expressed TCRB transcripts. The read count averaged about 3.3 million across naive, central memory and regulatory T cell samples. Assay used: immunoSEQ multiplex PCR; TCRdb lists only in-frame clones, some missing. The sample lists a few hundred thousand clones, 30% occurring once. Notes on the study in general: Reduced insertions and increased deletions marked VDJ junctions in type 1 diabetes patients. Within patients, naive, central memory and Treg TCRB repertoires seemed more similar than within healthy donors.

By way of CD45RO/CCR7/CD25/CD127/CD95/CD27, the CD4+ regulatory, stem cell-like memory, central memory and naive cells were sorted. Trimming shortened V by 4 bases and J by 6 bases, and 6 bases separated the two germline ends. The CDR3 covers 11 residues. Germline values: CDR1 SGDLS, CDR2 YYNGEE. The receptor's source is a man aged 18 to 29 in good health. V and J are TRBV9 and TRBJ2-3; unclear D gene. Material for sequencing was naive CD4+ T cells from blood. The CDR3 is CASSISDTQYF. CDR3 coding DNA: TGTGCCAGCAGCATCTCGGATACGCAGTATTTT.